The rows below give T cell receptor beta chains drawn from one sample of a study of blood T cells in healthy people across ages. Using its own MiXCR run on the 5' RACE reads, TCRdb lists one record per CDR3 protein. Of 600,000 to 1,000,000 distinct CDR3 sequences in the sample, roughly 25% are singletons; the top ten hold under 4.5%. This sample also appeared in a second study, on T cells of mothers and their children.

Sequencing was carried out using blood. The receptors come from a boy younger than 18 in good health. Each CDR3 is given with its conserved first and last residue. A D gene is named only where the DNA matches it firmly. Some rows have no size entry. The others give once, few or many, or a class for an expanded clone.

D	V	size	J	DNA	CDR3
TRBD2	TRBV9	.	TRBJ2-7	TGTGCCAGCAGCCCCGGCCCGAGCGGGGTATTCCCCTACGAGCAGTACTTC	CASSPGPSGVFPYEQYF
TRBD2	TRBV29-1	.	TRBJ2-5	TGCAGCGTCCCCCGCCCGGGGGGTGTACCTTACCAGTACTTC	CSVPRPGGVPYQYF
.	TRBV28	few	TRBJ2-7	TGTGCCAGCAGCCCCCGGGGGACAAGCTCCTACGAGCAGTACTTC	CASSPRGTSSYEQYF
TRBD2	TRBV25-1	.	TRBJ2-1	TGTGCCAGCAGTGGCCCAGGACTAGCAGGGACGCGGCAGTTCTTC	CASSGPGLAGTRQFF
.	TRBV29-1	many	TRBJ2-5	TGCAGCGTTGGATTTTACGCGGAGACCCAGTACTTC	CSVGFYAETQYF
.	TRBV7-2	.	TRBJ2-7	TGTGCCAGCAGCTTAGAACCAAGGGCCTACGAGCAGTACTTC	CASSLEPRAYEQYF
.	TRBV7-8	few	TRBJ2-7	TGTGCCAGCAGCTTCAATTTTCGGTCATTCTCCTACGAGCAGTACTTC	CASSFNFRSFSYEQYF
.	TRBV7-6	.	TRBJ2-7	TGTGCCAGCAGCTCGGCGAACAGGGACGAGCAGTACTTC	CASSSANRDEQYF
.	TRBV27	.	TRBJ2-1	TGTGCCAGCAAAAGGGTCCAAGGTAGAGAGCAGTTCTTC	CASKRVQGREQFF
.	TRBV6-6	few	TRBJ2-1	TGTGCCAGCAGTTACCCTCACAATGAGCAGTTCTTC	CASSYPHNEQFF
.	TRBV7-2	.	TRBJ2-2	TGTGCCAGCAGCTTGGAGGGGGCTGGTAACACCGGGGAGCTGTTTTTT	CASSLEGAGNTGELFF
.	TRBV6-6	.	TRBJ2-5	TGTGCCAGCAGTCCTAAGAAGTACCAAGAGACCCAGTACTTC	CASSPKKYQETQYF
TRBD2	TRBV20-1	few	TRBJ2-3	TGCAGTGCCTCTCTCCTGACTAGCGCCACAGATACGCAGTATTTT	CSASLLTSATDTQYF
.	TRBV7-9	.	TRBJ2-3	TGTGCCAGCAGCTTAGCGGGTGCGGAGCCATCCGATACGCAGTATTTT	CASSLAGAEPSDTQYF
.	TRBV29-1	.	TRBJ1-2	TGCAGCGTTGGTGACAGCCCTAGGGATGGCTACACCTTC	CSVGDSPRDGYTF
TRBD1	TRBV18	.	TRBJ1-5	TGTGCCAGCTCACCAGGAACAGGGGGGGACAATCGGCCCCAGCATTTT	CASSPGTGGDNRPQHF
TRBD1	TRBV7-9	many	TRBJ2-1	TGTGCCTACCACGGGACAGTCTACAATGAGCAGTTCTTC	CAYHGTVYNEQFF
.	TRBV12-3/TRBV12-4	few	TRBJ1-3	TGTGCCAGCAGTCCATCGGGTAGCCAAAACACCATATATTTT	CASSPSGSQNTIYF
.	TRBV5-1	few	TRBJ2-5	TGCGCCAGCAGCTTAGAAAGGGTAGAGACCCAGTACTTC	CASSLERVETQYF
.	TRBV6-5	.	TRBJ2-5	TGTGCCAGCATTTCGATGCAAGAGACCCAGTACTTC	CASISMQETQYF
TRBD2	TRBV15	.	TRBJ2-1	TGTGCCACCAGCAGAGAGGCGGGAGGGCCAGGCAATGAGCAGTTCTTC	CATSREAGGPGNEQFF
TRBD1	TRBV7-9	few	TRBJ2-3	TGTGCCAGCAGCCCCCTACTCGACAGGGACCCAGATACGCAGTATTTT	CASSPLLDRDPDTQYF
.	TRBV12-3/TRBV12-4	.	TRBJ1-1	TGTGCCAGCAGTCCATCGACAGGTGAAGCTTTCTTT	CASSPSTGEAFF
.	TRBV29-1	.	TRBJ2-4	TGCAGCGTTTACTGGGGCCTTGCCAAAAACATTCAGTACTTC	CSVYWGLAKNIQYF